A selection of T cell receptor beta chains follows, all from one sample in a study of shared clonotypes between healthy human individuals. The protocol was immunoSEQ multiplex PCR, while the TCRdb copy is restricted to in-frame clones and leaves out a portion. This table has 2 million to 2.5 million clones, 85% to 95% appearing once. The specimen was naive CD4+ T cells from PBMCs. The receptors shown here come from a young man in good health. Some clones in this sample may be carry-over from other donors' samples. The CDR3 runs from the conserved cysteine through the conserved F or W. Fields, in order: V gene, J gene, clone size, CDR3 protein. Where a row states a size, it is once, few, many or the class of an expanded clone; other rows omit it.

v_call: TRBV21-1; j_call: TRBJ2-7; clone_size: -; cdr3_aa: CASSKEAYYEQYF
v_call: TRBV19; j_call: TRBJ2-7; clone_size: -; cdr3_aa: CASSIRAVGYEQYF
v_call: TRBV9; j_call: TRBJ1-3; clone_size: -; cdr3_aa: CASSRGEHSGNTIYF
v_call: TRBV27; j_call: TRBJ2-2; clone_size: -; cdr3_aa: CASSLSRTGAPTGELFF
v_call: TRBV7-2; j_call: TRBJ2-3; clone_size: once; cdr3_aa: CASSFTKFADTQYF
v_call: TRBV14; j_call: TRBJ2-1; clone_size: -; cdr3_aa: CASSLALGPHEQFF
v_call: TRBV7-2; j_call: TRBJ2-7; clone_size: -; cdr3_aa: CASSLVEGPGEQYF
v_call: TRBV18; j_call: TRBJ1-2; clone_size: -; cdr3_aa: CASSPLNVRGYGYTF
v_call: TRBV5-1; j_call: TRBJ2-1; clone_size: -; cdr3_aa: CASSEGVPSYNEQFF
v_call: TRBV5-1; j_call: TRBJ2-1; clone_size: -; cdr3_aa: CASRSRGRESNEQFF
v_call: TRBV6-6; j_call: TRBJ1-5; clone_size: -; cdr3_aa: CASRSGGINQPQHF
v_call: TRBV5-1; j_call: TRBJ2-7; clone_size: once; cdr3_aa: CASSGETSAYEQYF
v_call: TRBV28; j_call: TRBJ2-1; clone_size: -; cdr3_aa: CASSFYLAAYNEQFF
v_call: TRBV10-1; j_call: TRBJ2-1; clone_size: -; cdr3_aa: CASSGTGEAWFF
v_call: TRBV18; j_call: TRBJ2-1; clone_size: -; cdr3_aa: CASSLVGNEQFF
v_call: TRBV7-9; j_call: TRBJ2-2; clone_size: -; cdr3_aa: CASSPLTGGSSGELFF
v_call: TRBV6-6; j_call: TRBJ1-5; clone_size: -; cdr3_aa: CATLDRANQPQHF
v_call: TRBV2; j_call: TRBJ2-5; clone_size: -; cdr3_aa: CAGLRGTGQETQYF
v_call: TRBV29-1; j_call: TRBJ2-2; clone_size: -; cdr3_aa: CSVGGKVNTGELFF
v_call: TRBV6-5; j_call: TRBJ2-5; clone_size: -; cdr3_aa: CASSYSTGGQETQYF
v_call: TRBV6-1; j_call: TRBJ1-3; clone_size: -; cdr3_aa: CASSARPGQNSGNTIYF
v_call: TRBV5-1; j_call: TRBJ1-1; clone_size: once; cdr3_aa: CASSLGQTGGMNTEAFF
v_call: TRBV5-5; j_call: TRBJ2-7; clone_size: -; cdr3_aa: CASSIPGGLYEQYF
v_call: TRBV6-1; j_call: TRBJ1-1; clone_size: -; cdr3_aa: CASSEVSYRGAFF
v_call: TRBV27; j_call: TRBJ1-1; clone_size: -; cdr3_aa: CASSPPPGQGARRNTEAFF
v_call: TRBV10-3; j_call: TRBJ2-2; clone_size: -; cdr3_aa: CAISERQGRNTGELFF
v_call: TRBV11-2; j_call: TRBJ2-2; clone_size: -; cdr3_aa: CASRHPGRGNTGELFF
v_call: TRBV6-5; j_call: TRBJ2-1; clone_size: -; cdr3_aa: CASSYGGGRAHEQFF
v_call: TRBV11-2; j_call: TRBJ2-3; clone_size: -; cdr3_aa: CASSSTGRKTDTQYF
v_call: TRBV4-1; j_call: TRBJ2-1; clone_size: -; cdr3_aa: CASSQEGRLGRQFF
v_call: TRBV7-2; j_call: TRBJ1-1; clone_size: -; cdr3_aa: CASSLAAGMTEAFF
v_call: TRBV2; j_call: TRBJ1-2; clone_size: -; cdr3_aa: CASRSLPENYGYTF
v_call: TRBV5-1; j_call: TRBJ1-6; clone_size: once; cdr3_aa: CASSLEPSRQGGNSPLHF
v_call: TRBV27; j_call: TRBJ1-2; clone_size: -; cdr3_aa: CASSPQTAYGYTF
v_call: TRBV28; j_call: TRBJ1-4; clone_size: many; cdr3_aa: CASSLWDRGEKLFF
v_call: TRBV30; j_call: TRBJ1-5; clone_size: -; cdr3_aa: CAWSEDSNQPQHF
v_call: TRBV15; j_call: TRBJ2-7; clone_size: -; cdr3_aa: CATSRDGSYEQYF
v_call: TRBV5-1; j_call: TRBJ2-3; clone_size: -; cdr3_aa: CASSVTGGADTQYF
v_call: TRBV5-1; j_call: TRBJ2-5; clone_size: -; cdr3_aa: CASSLGLAGQETQYF
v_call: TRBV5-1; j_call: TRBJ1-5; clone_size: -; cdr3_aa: CASSLGDSYSNQPQHF
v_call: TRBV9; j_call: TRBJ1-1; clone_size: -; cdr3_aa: CASSVAMNTEAFF
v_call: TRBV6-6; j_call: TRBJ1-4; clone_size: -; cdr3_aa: CASSYLQQESNEKLFF
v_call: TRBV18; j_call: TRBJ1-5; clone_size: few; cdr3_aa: CASSPYGTDNQPQHF
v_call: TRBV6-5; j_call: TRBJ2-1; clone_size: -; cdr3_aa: CASSYSGNEQFF